This T cell receptor beta chain was captured by sequencing in a study of regulatory T cells in long-lasting Graves disease. Study-wide background: The antithyroid drugs taken by newly diagnosed Graves' patients had been used for under 3 months.

Broader study findings: Among the persistent patients, 2,741 public clonotypes were shared, more than the 950 to 1,000 shared among new patients. Not thyroid tissue but only peripheral blood was studied. Persistent disease samples used TRBV28, TRBJ1-2 and TRBJ2-5 preferentially.

Per germline, CDR1 KGHDR and CDR2 SFDVKD. Trimming pared 4 bases from V and 10 bases from J, leaving 19 bases between. The CDR3 has 16 residues. This clonotype was seen many times. Its cognate antigen is unknown. The time point: newly diagnosed GD, antithyroid drugs for less than 3 months. From RNA extracted from PBMCs, the TCR library was made. In building TCR beta libraries, iRepertoire HTBI primers were used together with Arm-PCR of CDR3 regions. Using its own MiXCR run on the multiplex PCR reads, TCRdb lists one record per CDR3 protein. The sample records 320,000 or so distinct CDR3 sequences, 18% being singletons.

The TCR was taken from a female donor with Graves disease. This chain links TRBV24-1 with TRBJ1-6, with D maybe TRBD1 (6 bases). Source: peripheral blood mononuclear cells (PBMCs), taken at new diagnosis, from a patient treated with antithyroid drugs. In nucleotides, the CDR3 is TGTGCCACCAGTGACGCGACACAGGGAACTGAATCACCCCTCCACTTT. Its protein is CATSDATQGTESPLHF.